Below, 8 T cell receptor beta chains from the same sample are listed, as sequenced in a study of T-cell memory formation after mild COVID-19. Using its own MiXCR run on the 5' RACE reads, TCRdb lists one record per CDR3 protein. The data show about 560,000 distinct CDR3 sequences, with 17% seen just once and about 8.6% held by the top ten. Sequencing was done on a sample of PBMCs or a T cell subset sorted from them (not recorded which). The receptors come from an adult woman who had mild COVID-19 (a few samples of this study predate the infection). Cell type and time point are not known.

This clonotype was counted only a few times. The J gene is TRBJ1-5, the V gene TRBV6-2 or TRBV6-3, with 11 nucleotides matching TRBD1. Germline V lookup: CDR1 MNHEY, CDR2 SVGEGT. The V segment lost 5 bases and the J segment 4 bases; nucleotides outside the gene matches: 7. This CDR3 comprises 16 residues. The CDR3 sequence is CASSRTGTGGNQPQHF. The DNA for the CDR3 is TGTGCCAGCAGTAGAACCGGGACAGGGGGAAATCAGCCCCAGCATTTT.

The sample holds a few counts of this clonotype. The J gene is TRBJ2-3, the V gene TRBV4-1; the D is unclear. The CDR3 is made up of 14 amino acids. V was pared by 0 bases and J by 1 base, with 5 bases between. Germline CDR1 MGHRA, CDR2 YSYEKL. CDR3: CASSQDPGTDTQYF. The CDR3 nucleotides are TGCGCCAGCAGCCAAGACCCCGGCACAGATACGCAGTATTTT.

The chain employs TRBV12-3 or TRBV12-4 and TRBJ2-7; TRBD2 matches at 10 bases. Unmatched junction bases numbered 11, after V lost 6 bases and J lost 3 bases. The CDR3 consists of 16 residues. In DNA, the CDR3 is TGTGCCAGCAGCCCCAGGTCCCTAGCGGGAGTCTACGAGCAGTACTTC. This translates into CASSPRSLAGVYEQYF.

The chain has TRBV5-1 and TRBJ1-1; a possible D gene is TRBD1 (5 bases). Per germline, CDR1 SGHRS and CDR2 YFSETQ. V dropped 1 base and J dropped 2 bases, with 9 bases sitting between them. The CDR3 is 14 residues long. CDR3 loop: CASSLPRDNTEAFF. Written as DNA, the CDR3 is TGCGCCAGCAGCTTGCCCAGGGATAACACTGAAGCTTTCTTT.

The chain links TRBV6-2 or TRBV6-3 to TRBJ1-1; TRBD1 is a possible D gene (6 bases). The germline V gene has CDR1 MNHEY and CDR2 SVGEGT. The CDR3 contains 13 residues. Trimming left V 6 bases short and J 1 base short, with 9 bases between. The CDR3 nucleotides are TGTGCCAGCAGAACGGACAGGAACACTGAAGCTTTCTTT. This encodes CASRTDRNTEAFF.

This clonotype has a handful of counts. The V call is TRBV6-6, the J call TRBJ2-1; perhaps TRBD1 as D (6 bases). V lost 7 bases and J 0 bases, leaving 22 bases between the germline ends. Looked up from germline, CDR1 is MNHNY and CDR2 is SVGAGI (reference sequence). This CDR3 is built from 18 residues. The CDR3 loop reads CASIWAEAGDVSYNEQFF. The CDR3 DNA follows: TGTGCCAGCATCTGGGCGGAGGCAGGGGATGTCTCCTACAATGAGCAGTTCTTC.

The chain carries TRBV7-2 and TRBJ2-5; D possibly corresponds to TRBD1 (7 bases). This CDR3 is built from 16 residues. V was pared by 2 bases and J by 4 bases, with 17 bases between. Germline CDR1 and CDR2: SGHTA and FQGNSA. As DNA, the CDR3 is TGTGCCAGCAGCTTACTGAGGACAGGAGGGCGAGAGACCCAGTACTTC. Translation gives CASSLLRTGGRETQYF. Full variable domain (remainder filled in from reference TRBV7-2 and TRBJ2-5): GAGVSQSPSNKVTEKGKDVELRCDPISGHTALYWYRQSLGQGLEFLIYFQGNSAPDKSGLPSDRFSAERTGGSVSTLTIQRTQQEDSAVYLCASSLLRTGGRETQYFGPGTRLLVL.

This clonotype has only a few counts. V and J are TRBV7-9 and TRBJ2-2, with a weak D call TRBD2 (6 bases). The V gene's germline CDR1 is SEHNR and CDR2 FQNEAQ (reference sequence). The V end lost 5 bases, the J end lost 5 bases, and 18 bases lay between the germline ends. This CDR3 contains 16 residues. CDR3 protein: CASSPVRGSRTGELFF. DNA of the CDR3: TGTGCCAGCAGCCCCGTTCGGGGGAGTCGGACCGGGGAGCTGTTTTTT.